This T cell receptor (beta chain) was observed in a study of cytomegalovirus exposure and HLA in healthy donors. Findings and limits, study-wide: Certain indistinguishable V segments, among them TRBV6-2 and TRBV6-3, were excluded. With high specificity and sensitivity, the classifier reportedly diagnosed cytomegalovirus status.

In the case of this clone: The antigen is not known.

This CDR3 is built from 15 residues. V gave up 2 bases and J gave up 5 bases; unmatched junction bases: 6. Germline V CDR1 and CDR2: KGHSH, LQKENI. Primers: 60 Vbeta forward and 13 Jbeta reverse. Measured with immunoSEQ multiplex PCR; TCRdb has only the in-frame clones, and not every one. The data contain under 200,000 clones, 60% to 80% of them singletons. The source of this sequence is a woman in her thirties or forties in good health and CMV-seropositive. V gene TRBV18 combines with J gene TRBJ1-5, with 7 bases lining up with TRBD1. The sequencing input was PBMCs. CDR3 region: CASSPGSRGDQPQHF. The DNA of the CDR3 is TGTGCCAGCTCACCAGGAAGCAGGGGGGATCAGCCCCAGCATTTT.